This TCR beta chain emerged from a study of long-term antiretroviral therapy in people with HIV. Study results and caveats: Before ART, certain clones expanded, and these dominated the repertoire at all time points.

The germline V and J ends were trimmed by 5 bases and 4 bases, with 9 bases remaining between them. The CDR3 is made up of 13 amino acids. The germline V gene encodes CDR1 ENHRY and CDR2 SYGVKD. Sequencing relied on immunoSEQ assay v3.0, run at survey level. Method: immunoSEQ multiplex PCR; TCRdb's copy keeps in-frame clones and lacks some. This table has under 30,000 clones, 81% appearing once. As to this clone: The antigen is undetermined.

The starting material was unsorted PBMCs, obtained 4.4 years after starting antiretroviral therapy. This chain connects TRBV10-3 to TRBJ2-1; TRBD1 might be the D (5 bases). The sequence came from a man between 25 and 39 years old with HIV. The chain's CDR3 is CAISQTAYNEQFF. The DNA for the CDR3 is TGTGCCATCAGTCAGACAGCGTACAATGAGCAGTTCTTC.